A selection of T cell receptor beta chains follows, all from one sample in a study of memory CD4+ T cells and cytomegalovirus serostatus. The data were produced by immunoSEQ multiplex PCR, yet TCRdb's version contains in-frame clones alone and is incomplete. This sample has tens of thousands of clones, with roughly 80% found just once. Source material: memory CD4+ T cells from blood. The receptors were sampled from an adult in good health and CMV-seronegative. The CDR3 runs from the conserved cysteine through the conserved F or W. The order of the fields is D gene, V gene, clone size, J gene, CDR3 protein, CDR3 DNA. The D gene is left open where the match is weak. The listing skips clone size in some rows; elsewhere it reads once, few, many or a size class.

d_gene: .
v_gene: TRBV6-1
abundance: .
j_gene: TRBJ1-5
CDR3aa: CASSEGNRGNQPQHF
CDR3nt: TGTGCCAGCAGTGAAGGAAACAGGGGCAATCAGCCCCAGCATTTT

d_gene: .
v_gene: TRBV18
abundance: .
j_gene: TRBJ2-7
CDR3aa: CASSPPEGYEQYF
CDR3nt: TGTGCCAGCTCACCACCGGAGGGCTACGAGCAGTACTTC

d_gene: TRBD1
v_gene: TRBV28
abundance: .
j_gene: TRBJ2-5
CDR3aa: CASSTHRGRAETQYF
CDR3nt: TGTGCCAGCAGTACCCACAGGGGGCGAGCAGAGACCCAGTACTTC

d_gene: TRBD2
v_gene: TRBV7-8
abundance: .
j_gene: TRBJ2-3
CDR3aa: CASSPTSGGNTQYF
CDR3nt: TGTGCCAGCAGCCCCACTAGCGGGGGTAATACGCAGTATTTT

d_gene: .
v_gene: TRBV5-1
abundance: .
j_gene: TRBJ2-1
CDR3aa: CASSLASGSYNEQFF
CDR3nt: TGCGCCAGCAGCTTGGCCAGCGGCTCCTACAATGAGCAGTTCTTC

d_gene: .
v_gene: TRBV19
abundance: .
j_gene: TRBJ2-1
CDR3aa: CASSMIYNEQFF
CDR3nt: TGTGCCAGTAGTATGATCTACAATGAGCAGTTCTTC

d_gene: .
v_gene: TRBV7-6
abundance: .
j_gene: TRBJ2-1
CDR3aa: CASSLVSNRAGNEQFF
CDR3nt: TGTGCCAGCAGCTTAGTTAGTAACAGGGCCGGCAATGAGCAGTTCTTC

d_gene: TRBD2
v_gene: TRBV2
abundance: .
j_gene: TRBJ2-5
CDR3aa: CASSPSGGTYIQETQYF
CDR3nt: TGTGCCAGCAGTCCTAGCGGGGGGACCTACATCCAAGAGACCCAGTACTTC

d_gene: .
v_gene: TRBV7-6
abundance: .
j_gene: TRBJ2-1
CDR3aa: CASSLASELSGYSYNEQFF
CDR3nt: TGTGCCAGCAGCTTAGCGAGTGAGTTAAGCGGTTACTCCTACAATGAGCAGTTCTTC

d_gene: .
v_gene: TRBV9
abundance: .
j_gene: TRBJ2-7
CDR3aa: CASSPALPGVEQYF
CDR3nt: TGTGCCAGCAGCCCGGCTCTCCCAGGGGTCGAGCAGTACTTC

d_gene: .
v_gene: TRBV7-9
abundance: once
j_gene: TRBJ1-2
CDR3aa: CASSLNPGAEYGYTF
CDR3nt: TGTGCCAGCAGCTTAAATCCCGGGGCGGAGTATGGCTACACCTTC

d_gene: .
v_gene: TRBV19
abundance: .
j_gene: TRBJ1-1
CDR3aa: CASSIFVGVNTEAFF
CDR3nt: TGTGCCAGTAGTATCTTCGTGGGCGTTAACACTGAAGCTTTCTTT

d_gene: .
v_gene: TRBV5-6
abundance: .
j_gene: TRBJ2-6
CDR3aa: CASSTRTAGGANVLTF
CDR3nt: TGTGCCAGCAGCACTAGGACGGCCGGAGGGGCCAACGTCCTGACTTTC

d_gene: .
v_gene: TRBV7-9
abundance: .
j_gene: TRBJ1-2
CDR3aa: CASSLTGTNYGYTF
CDR3nt: TGTGCCAGCAGCTTAACGGGGACAAACTATGGCTACACCTTC

d_gene: .
v_gene: TRBV19
abundance: .
j_gene: TRBJ2-7
CDR3aa: CATADYYEQYF
CDR3nt: TGTGCCACTGCGGACTACTACGAGCAGTACTTC

d_gene: .
v_gene: TRBV11-2
abundance: .
j_gene: TRBJ2-1
CDR3aa: CASSLGLGRGGEQFF
CDR3nt: TGTGCCAGCAGCTTAGGTCTAGGTCGGGGTGGTGAGCAGTTCTTC

d_gene: .
v_gene: TRBV5-6
abundance: .
j_gene: TRBJ2-3
CDR3aa: CASSLFGVLSDTQYF
CDR3nt: TGTGCCAGCAGCTTGTTCGGGGTGCTTTCAGATACGCAGTATTTT

d_gene: .
v_gene: TRBV2
abundance: few
j_gene: TRBJ1-1
CDR3aa: CASSTQPGHTEAFF
CDR3nt: TGTGCCAGCAGTACTCAACCTGGGCACACTGAAGCTTTCTTT

d_gene: TRBD1
v_gene: TRBV6-5
abundance: .
j_gene: TRBJ1-5
CDR3aa: CASSLTGAYNQPQHF
CDR3nt: TGTGCCAGCAGTTTAACAGGGGCTTACAATCAGCCCCAGCATTTT

d_gene: .
v_gene: TRBV7-9
abundance: few
j_gene: TRBJ1-2
CDR3aa: CASSLRGFYGYTF
CDR3nt: TGTGCCAGCAGCTTAAGAGGGTTTTATGGCTACACCTTC

d_gene: .
v_gene: TRBV2
abundance: few
j_gene: TRBJ2-4
CDR3aa: CASGGAKNIQYF
CDR3nt: TGTGCCAGCGGGGGGGCCAAAAACATTCAGTACTTC

d_gene: .
v_gene: TRBV25-1
abundance: .
j_gene: TRBJ1-1
CDR3aa: CASSVGGKSGEAFF
CDR3nt: TGTGCCAGCAGTGTTGGAGGGAAGAGCGGTGAAGCTTTCTTT

d_gene: .
v_gene: TRBV14
abundance: once
j_gene: TRBJ2-5
CDR3aa: CASSQGTGPQGTQYF
CDR3nt: TGTGCCAGCAGCCAAGGGACCGGACCCCAGGGGACCCAGTACTTC

d_gene: TRBD1
v_gene: TRBV29-1
abundance: .
j_gene: TRBJ2-3
CDR3aa: CSVDSGRGGVTDTQYF
CDR3nt: TGCAGCGTTGACTCGGGCCGAGGGGGCGTCACAGATACGCAGTATTTT

d_gene: .
v_gene: TRBV27
abundance: .
j_gene: TRBJ2-4
CDR3aa: CASSSLVAKNIQYF
CDR3nt: TGTGCCAGCAGCTCCCTCGTAGCCAAAAACATTCAGTACTTC

d_gene: TRBD1
v_gene: TRBV7-2
abundance: .
j_gene: TRBJ1-2
CDR3aa: CASRGTVYGYTF
CDR3nt: TGTGCCAGCAGGGGGACAGTCTATGGCTACACCTTC

d_gene: TRBD1
v_gene: TRBV29-1
abundance: few
j_gene: TRBJ1-1
CDR3aa: CSVTQGGNTEAFF
CDR3nt: TGCAGCGTTACACAGGGGGGGAACACTGAAGCTTTCTTT

d_gene: .
v_gene: TRBV11-3
abundance: .
j_gene: TRBJ1-6
CDR3aa: CASSLFPESPLHF
CDR3nt: TGTGCCAGCAGCTTATTCCCTGAATCACCCCTCCACTTT

d_gene: TRBD1
v_gene: TRBV27
abundance: .
j_gene: TRBJ1-1
CDR3aa: CASSLYRLAGTGANTEAFF
CDR3nt: TGTGCCAGCAGTTTATATCGTTTAGCAGGGACAGGGGCGAACACTGAAGCTTTCTTT

d_gene: .
v_gene: TRBV11-3
abundance: .
j_gene: TRBJ2-1
CDR3aa: CASSLDTNEQFF
CDR3nt: TGTGCCAGCAGCTTAGATACGAATGAGCAGTTCTTC

d_gene: .
v_gene: TRBV10-3
abundance: .
j_gene: TRBJ2-7
CDR3aa: CAISSDRIGSYEQYF
CDR3nt: TGTGCCATCAGTTCCGACCGAATCGGCTCCTACGAGCAGTACTTC

d_gene: .
v_gene: TRBV15
abundance: .
j_gene: TRBJ2-3
CDR3aa: CATSRDRLALTDTQYF
CDR3nt: TGTGCCACCAGCAGAGACCGTCTGGCACTCACAGATACGCAGTATTTT

d_gene: TRBD2
v_gene: TRBV6-6
abundance: .
j_gene: TRBJ2-3
CDR3aa: CASRSGGGNTQYF
CDR3nt: TGTGCCAGCCGCTCGGGGGGGGGAAATACGCAGTATTTT

d_gene: .
v_gene: TRBV6-1
abundance: .
j_gene: TRBJ1-2
CDR3aa: CASNPGGASSGYTF
CDR3nt: TGTGCCAGCAACCCTGGAGGGGCGAGTTCTGGCTACACCTTC

d_gene: .
v_gene: TRBV7-2
abundance: .
j_gene: TRBJ2-7
CDR3aa: CASSRISGYEQYF
CDR3nt: TGTGCCAGCAGCCGTATTTCAGGGTACGAGCAGTACTTC

d_gene: TRBD2
v_gene: TRBV19
abundance: .
j_gene: TRBJ2-4
CDR3aa: CASSIELAGGKNIQYF
CDR3nt: TGTGCCAGTAGTATAGAGCTAGCGGGGGGCAAAAACATTCAGTACTTC

d_gene: TRBD1
v_gene: TRBV19
abundance: .
j_gene: TRBJ1-4
CDR3aa: CATYFSGGEKLFF
CDR3nt: TGTGCCACCTATTTCTCAGGGGGTGAAAAACTGTTTTTT

d_gene: .
v_gene: TRBV7-2
abundance: .
j_gene: TRBJ2-3
CDR3aa: CASSQLFYTDTQYF
CDR3nt: TGTGCCAGCAGCCAGCTCTTTTACACAGATACGCAGTATTTT

d_gene: TRBD2
v_gene: TRBV5-1
abundance: .
j_gene: TRBJ2-3
CDR3aa: CASRGLVVSDTQYF
CDR3nt: TGCGCCAGCAGGGGACTAGTGGTCTCAGATACGCAGTATTTT

d_gene: .
v_gene: TRBV11-2
abundance: few
j_gene: TRBJ1-2
CDR3aa: CASNPCTF
CDR3nt: TGTGCCAGCAACCCTTGCACCTTC

d_gene: .
v_gene: TRBV7-9
abundance: .
j_gene: TRBJ2-7
CDR3aa: CASSLVWHEQYF
CDR3nt: TGTGCCAGCAGCTTAGTTTGGCACGAGCAGTACTTC

d_gene: .
v_gene: TRBV4-3
abundance: .
j_gene: TRBJ1-2
CDR3aa: CASSQESREGYGYTF
CDR3nt: TGCGCCAGCAGCCAAGAGAGCCGAGAAGGTTATGGCTACACCTTC

d_gene: TRBD1
v_gene: TRBV5-1
abundance: .
j_gene: TRBJ2-6
CDR3aa: CASSPGDRPSGANVLTF
CDR3nt: TGCGCCAGCAGCCCCGGGGACAGACCCTCTGGGGCCAACGTCCTGACTTTC

d_gene: .
v_gene: TRBV29-1
abundance: .
j_gene: TRBJ1-1
CDR3aa: CSVGSGTEAFF
CDR3nt: TGCAGCGTTGGTTCAGGCACTGAAGCTTTCTTT

d_gene: .
v_gene: TRBV6-5
abundance: .
j_gene: TRBJ1-3
CDR3aa: CASRRTSGNTIYF
CDR3nt: TGTGCCAGCAGACGGACCTCTGGAAACACCATATATTTT

d_gene: .
v_gene: TRBV11-2
abundance: .
j_gene: TRBJ1-3
CDR3aa: CASRTVYSGNTIYF
CDR3nt: TGTGCCAGCAGGACAGTCTACTCTGGAAACACCATATATTTT

d_gene: TRBD2
v_gene: TRBV19
abundance: .
j_gene: TRBJ2-5
CDR3aa: CASSTLWTSGGVGQETQYF
CDR3nt: TGTGCCAGTAGTACCTTATGGACTAGCGGGGGGGTAGGTCAAGAGACCCAGTACTTC

d_gene: TRBD1
v_gene: TRBV2
abundance: .
j_gene: TRBJ1-2
CDR3aa: CASSEALRQGDYGYTF
CDR3nt: TGTGCCAGCAGTGAAGCGCTTCGACAGGGGGACTATGGCTACACCTTC

d_gene: TRBD1
v_gene: TRBV11-1
abundance: .
j_gene: TRBJ1-6
CDR3aa: CASKGDRTYNSPLHF
CDR3nt: TGTGCCAGCAAGGGGGACAGGACCTATAATTCACCCCTCCACTTT

d_gene: TRBD2
v_gene: TRBV6-1
abundance: .
j_gene: TRBJ2-1
CDR3aa: CASSGQGTSGGAYNEQFF
CDR3nt: TGTGCCAGCAGTGGACAAGGGACTAGCGGGGGGGCCTACAATGAGCAGTTCTTC

d_gene: .
v_gene: TRBV6-5
abundance: .
j_gene: TRBJ1-3
CDR3aa: CASSYSNFGGNTIYF
CDR3nt: TGTGCCAGCAGTTACTCGAATTTTGGGGGAAACACCATATATTTT

d_gene: .
v_gene: TRBV2
abundance: .
j_gene: TRBJ2-5
CDR3aa: CASSVDGRIQETQYF
CDR3nt: TGTGCCAGCAGTGTGGATGGGCGGATCCAAGAGACCCAGTACTTC

d_gene: .
v_gene: TRBV6-5
abundance: .
j_gene: TRBJ1-4
CDR3aa: CASSYTLGGLNEKLFF
CDR3nt: TGTGCCAGCAGTTATACTCTCGGGGGGCTGAATGAAAAACTGTTTTTT

d_gene: .
v_gene: TRBV5-1
abundance: .
j_gene: TRBJ2-2
CDR3aa: CASTRGRSPGELFF
CDR3nt: TGCGCCAGCACCCGAGGACGCAGTCCCGGGGAGCTGTTTTTT

d_gene: .
v_gene: TRBV7-6
abundance: once
j_gene: TRBJ2-2
CDR3aa: CASSTTGTGELFF
CDR3nt: TGTGCCAGCAGCACCACAGGGACCGGGGAGCTGTTTTTT

d_gene: .
v_gene: TRBV5-8
abundance: few
j_gene: TRBJ2-2
CDR3aa: CASSLAGGLAFSTGELFF
CDR3nt: TGTGCCAGCAGCTTGGCCGGCGGATTGGCGTTCTCCACCGGGGAGCTGTTTTTT

d_gene: TRBD2
v_gene: TRBV5-6
abundance: .
j_gene: TRBJ2-2
CDR3aa: CASSLGLAGAPANTGELFF
CDR3nt: TGTGCCAGCAGCTTGGGACTAGCGGGGGCCCCCGCGAACACCGGGGAGCTGTTTTTT

d_gene: TRBD2
v_gene: TRBV6-5
abundance: .
j_gene: TRBJ2-7
CDR3aa: CASRGRGAVSYEQYF
CDR3nt: TGTGCCAGCAGGGGGCGGGGGGCGGTCTCCTACGAGCAGTACTTC

d_gene: TRBD1
v_gene: TRBV7-3
abundance: .
j_gene: TRBJ1-1
CDR3aa: CASSLSGTGGAGTEAFF
CDR3nt: TGTGCCAGCAGCTTAAGTGGGACAGGGGGCGCGGGGACTGAAGCTTTCTTT